The TCR beta chain under discussion was sequenced for a study of OX40 agonist ivuxolimab in advanced cancers. Overall study: Ivuxolimab, an agonistic anti-OX40 (CD134) antibody, was given to patients.

This CDR3 is built from 17 residues. Trimming removed 1 base from V and 7 bases from J, with 20 bases in between. The germline V gene encodes CDR1 SGHAT and CDR2 FQNNGV. Measured with immunoSEQ multiplex PCR; TCRdb has only the in-frame clones, and not every one. The top ten clones hold about 20% of a sample with around 17,000 clones, approximately 86% of them seen once. Study-wide points: CD4+ and CD8+ blood T cells expanded clonally by week 6 at 0.1 to 3.0 mg/kg.

This clone was seen a handful of times. Its target is unknown. Here the sequenced sample was CD4+ or CD8+ T cells sorted from blood, taken in a trial of the OX40 agonist ivuxolimab. The chain recombines TRBV11-2 with TRBJ2-1; D is possibly TRBD2 (5 bases). This TCR was sampled from an adult with an advanced solid tumor such as melanoma, head and neck, liver or kidney cancer. The CDR3 protein is CASSLVVSADDTNEQFF. The CDR3, as DNA: TGTGCCAGCAGCTTAGTAGTCTCAGCGGACGACACGAATGAGCAGTTCTTC.